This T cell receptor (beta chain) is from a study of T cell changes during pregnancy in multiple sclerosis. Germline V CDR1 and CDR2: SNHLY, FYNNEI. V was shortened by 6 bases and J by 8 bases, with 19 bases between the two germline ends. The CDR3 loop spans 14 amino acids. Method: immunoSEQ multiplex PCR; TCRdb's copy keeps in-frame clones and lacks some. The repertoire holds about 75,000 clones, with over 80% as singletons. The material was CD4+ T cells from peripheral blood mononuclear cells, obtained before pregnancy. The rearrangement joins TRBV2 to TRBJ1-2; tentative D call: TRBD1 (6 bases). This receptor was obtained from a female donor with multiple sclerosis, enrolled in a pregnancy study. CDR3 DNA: TGTGCCAGCAGCCACCCGGGGGGGGCGGGGGGCTACACCTTC. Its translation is CASSHPGGAGGYTF.